This T cell receptor (beta chain) was sequenced during a study of CD8+ T cells in alopecia areata. Looking at the study overall: Those treated were given oral tofacitinib at 5 to 10 mg twice daily. It was 6 to 18 months of tofacitinib, and then there were 6 months off drug.

Peripheral blood, together with lesional scalp punch biopsies, was collected from alopecia areata patients. Sorting from PBMCs produced CD4+ and CD8+ T cells. Germline V gene lookup returns CDR1 SGHNT and CDR2 YYREEE (reference sequence). Trimming cost V 4 bases and J 3 bases, with 4 bases left between them. This CDR3 region has 11 residues. Once RNA had been extracted, it was reverse transcribed into cDNA to act as the sequencing template. This table comes from immunoSEQ multiplex PCR, and its TCRdb copy is limited to in-frame clones, with some not included. The repertoire consists of almost 250,000 clones, with 67% occurring once and the leading ten covering 0.95% to 1.5%.

The rearrangement joins TRBV5-4 to TRBJ1-2; the D is unclear. The source of this sequence is a human donor with alopecia areata. Source: CD4+ T cells sorted from blood, taken at week 0. The DNA of the CDR3 is TGTGCCAGCAGCCGCGACTATGGCTACACCTTC. It codes for CASSRDYGYTF. Together with reference TRBV5-4 and TRBJ1-2, the CDR3 gives the full variable domain: ETGVTQSPTHLIKTRGQQVTLRCSSQSGHNTVSWYQQALGQGPQFIFQYYREEENGRGNFPPRFSGLQFPNYSSELNVNALELDDSALYLCASSRDYGYTFGSGTRLTVV.